This TCR beta chain was sequenced for a study of blood T cell repertoires in COVID-19. Overall study: PBMCs, B-cell-depleted T cells, or T cells provided the cDNA or gDNA that made up the material.

Original handling: Nucleated cell counts were estimated from reference gene primer amplification. Measured with immunoSEQ multiplex PCR; TCRdb has only the in-frame clones, and not every one. The DNA was the basis for D and trimming; V, J and clone size are from that table. The sample includes approximately 63,000 clones, 85% to 90% of them seen just once. By frequency in the sample, this clone is medium-sized. This TCR was recovered from a woman of 80 years or more with active COVID-19. Material for sequencing was peripheral blood.

CDR3 region: CASSHSGLNTEAFF. The DNA of the CDR3 is TGTGCCAGCAGCCATTCAGGGCTTAACACTGAAGCTTTCTTT. The chain joins TRBV3-1 (or the pseudogene TRBV3-2) to TRBJ1-1; D is perhaps TRBD1 (5 bases). Germline-derived CDR1 and CDR2 are LGHDT and YNNKEL (reference sequence). This CDR3 has 14 residues. V was shortened by 3 bases and J by 2 bases, with 10 bases between the two germline ends.